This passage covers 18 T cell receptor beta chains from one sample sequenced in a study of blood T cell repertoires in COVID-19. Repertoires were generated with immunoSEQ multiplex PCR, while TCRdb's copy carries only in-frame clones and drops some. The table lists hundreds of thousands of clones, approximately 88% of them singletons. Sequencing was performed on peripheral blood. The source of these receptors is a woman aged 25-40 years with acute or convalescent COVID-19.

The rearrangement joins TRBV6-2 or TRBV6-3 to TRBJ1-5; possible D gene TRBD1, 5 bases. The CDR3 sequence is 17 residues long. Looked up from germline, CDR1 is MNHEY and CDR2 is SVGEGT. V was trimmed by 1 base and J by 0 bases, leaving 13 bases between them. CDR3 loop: CASSYLSGGNSNQPQHF. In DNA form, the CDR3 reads TGTGCCAGCAGTTACTTGTCCGGGGGTAATAGCAATCAGCCCCAGCATTTT.

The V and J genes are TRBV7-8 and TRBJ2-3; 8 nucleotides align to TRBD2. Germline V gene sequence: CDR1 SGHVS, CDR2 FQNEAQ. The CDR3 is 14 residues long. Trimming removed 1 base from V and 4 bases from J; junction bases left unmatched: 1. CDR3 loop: CASSLGAGADTQYF. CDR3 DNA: TGTGCCAGCAGCTTAGGAGCGGGAGCAGATACGCAGTATTTT. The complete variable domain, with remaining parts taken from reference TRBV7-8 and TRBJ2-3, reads GAGVSQSPRYKVAKRGQDVALRCDPISGHVSLFWYQQALGQGPEFLTYFQNEAQLDKSGLPSDRFFAERPEGSVSTLKIQRTQQEDSAVYLCASSLGAGADTQYFGPGTRLTVL.

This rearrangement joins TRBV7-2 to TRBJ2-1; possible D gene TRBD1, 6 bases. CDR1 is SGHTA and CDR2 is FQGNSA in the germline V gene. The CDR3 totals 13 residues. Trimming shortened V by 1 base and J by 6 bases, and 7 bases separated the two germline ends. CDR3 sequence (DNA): TGTGCCAGCAGCTTAGTAGGGGGCAATGAGCAGTTCTTC. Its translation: CASSLVGGNEQFF.

CDR3 residues: CAWSAGTVYGYTF. CDR3 coding DNA: TGTGCCTGGTCGGCCGGGACAGTCTATGGCTACACCTTC. This chain joins TRBV30 and TRBJ1-2; 7 positions match TRBD1. V lost 5 bases, J lost 4 bases, and 7 bases stayed unmatched. CDR3 length: 13 residues. CDR1 and CDR2 from the germline V gene are GTSNPN and SVGIG (reference sequence). Supplemented by reference TRBV30 and TRBJ1-2, the full variable domain reads SQTIHQWPATLVQPVGSPLSLECTVEGTSNPNLYWYRQAAGRGLQLLFYSVGIGQISSEVPQNLSASRPQDRQFILSSKKLLLSDSGFYLCAWSAGTVYGYTFGSGTRLTVV.

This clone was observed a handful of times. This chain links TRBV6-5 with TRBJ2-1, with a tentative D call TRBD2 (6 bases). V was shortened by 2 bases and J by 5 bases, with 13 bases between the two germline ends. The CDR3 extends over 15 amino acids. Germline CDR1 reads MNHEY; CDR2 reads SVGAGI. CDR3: CASSYLGTSNNEQFF. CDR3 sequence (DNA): TGTGCCAGCAGTTACCTTGGGACTTCAAACAATGAGCAGTTCTTC.

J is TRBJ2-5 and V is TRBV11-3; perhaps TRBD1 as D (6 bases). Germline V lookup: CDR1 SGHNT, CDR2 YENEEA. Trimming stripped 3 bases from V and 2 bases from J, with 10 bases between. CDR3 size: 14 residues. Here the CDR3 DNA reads TGTGCCAGCAGCTTGGGACATCGGCAAGAGACCCAGTACTTC. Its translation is CASSLGHRQETQYF. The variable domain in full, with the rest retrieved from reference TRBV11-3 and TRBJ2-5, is EAGVVQSPRYKIIEKKQPVAFWCNPISGHNTLYWYLQNLGQGPELLIRYENEEAVDDSQLPKDRFSAERLKGVDSTLKIQPAELGDSAVYLCASSLGHRQETQYFGPGTRLLVL.

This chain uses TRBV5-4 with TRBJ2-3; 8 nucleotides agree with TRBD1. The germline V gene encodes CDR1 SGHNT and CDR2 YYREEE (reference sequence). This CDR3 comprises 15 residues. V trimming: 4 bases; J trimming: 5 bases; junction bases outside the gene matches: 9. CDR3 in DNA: TGTGCCAGCAGCATCGGGACAGGACTGAGAGATACGCAGTATTTT. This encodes CASSIGTGLRDTQYF.

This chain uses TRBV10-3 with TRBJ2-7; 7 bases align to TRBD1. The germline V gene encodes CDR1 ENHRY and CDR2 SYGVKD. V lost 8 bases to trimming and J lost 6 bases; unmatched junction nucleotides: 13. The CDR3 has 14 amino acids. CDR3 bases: TGTGCCATCCAGAATTTGACAGGGCTTGGCGAGCAGTACTTC. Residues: CAIQNLTGLGEQYF.

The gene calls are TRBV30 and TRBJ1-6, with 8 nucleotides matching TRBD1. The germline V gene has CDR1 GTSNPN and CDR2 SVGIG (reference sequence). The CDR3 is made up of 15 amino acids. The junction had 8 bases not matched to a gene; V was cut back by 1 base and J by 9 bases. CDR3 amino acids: CAWSEWDRQSSPLHF. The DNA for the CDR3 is TGTGCCTGGAGTGAGTGGGACAGGCAAAGTTCACCCCTCCACTTT.

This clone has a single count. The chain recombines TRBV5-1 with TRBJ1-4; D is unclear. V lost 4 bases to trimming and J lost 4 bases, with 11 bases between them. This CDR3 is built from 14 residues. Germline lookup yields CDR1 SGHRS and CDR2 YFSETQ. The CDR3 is CASSEGGYNEKLFF. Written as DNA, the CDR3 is TGCGCCAGCAGCGAAGGCGGTTATAATGAAAAACTGTTTTTT.

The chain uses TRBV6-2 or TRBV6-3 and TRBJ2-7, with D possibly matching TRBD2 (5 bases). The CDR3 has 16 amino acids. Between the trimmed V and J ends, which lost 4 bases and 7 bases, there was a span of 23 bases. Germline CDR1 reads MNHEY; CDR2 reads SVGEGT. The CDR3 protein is CASSSPRAQKTGEQYF. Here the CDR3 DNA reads TGTGCCAGCAGTTCGCCTCGGGCTCAAAAAACGGGAGAGCAGTACTTC.

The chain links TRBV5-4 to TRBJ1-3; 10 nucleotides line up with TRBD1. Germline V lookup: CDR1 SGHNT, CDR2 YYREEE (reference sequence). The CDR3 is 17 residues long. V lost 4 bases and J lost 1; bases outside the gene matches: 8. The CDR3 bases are TGTGCCAGCAGCCTACCGGGACAGGGGATTTCTGGAAACACCATATATTTT. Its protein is CASSLPGQGISGNTIYF.

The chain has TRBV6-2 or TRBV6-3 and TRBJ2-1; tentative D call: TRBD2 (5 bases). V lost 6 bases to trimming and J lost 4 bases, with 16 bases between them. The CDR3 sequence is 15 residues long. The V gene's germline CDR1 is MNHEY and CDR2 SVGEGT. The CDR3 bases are TGTGCCAGCAGCTTCCGGGATCCAATATACAATGAGCAGTTCTTC. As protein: CASSFRDPIYNEQFF.

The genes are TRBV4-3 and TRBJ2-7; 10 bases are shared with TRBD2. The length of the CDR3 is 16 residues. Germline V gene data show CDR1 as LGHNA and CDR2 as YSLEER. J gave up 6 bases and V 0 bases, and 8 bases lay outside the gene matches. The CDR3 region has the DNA TGCGCCAGCAGCCAAGATTTGGTAGCGGGAGGTCGCGAGCAGTACTTC. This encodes CASSQDLVAGGREQYF.

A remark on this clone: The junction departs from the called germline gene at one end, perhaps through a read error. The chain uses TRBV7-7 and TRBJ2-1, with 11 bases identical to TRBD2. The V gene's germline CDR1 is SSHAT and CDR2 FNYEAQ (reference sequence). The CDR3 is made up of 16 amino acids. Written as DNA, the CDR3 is TGTGCTAGCAGCTTAGGTCGTCTAGCGGGAGGAAATGAGCAGTTCTTC. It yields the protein CASSLGRLAGGNEQFF.

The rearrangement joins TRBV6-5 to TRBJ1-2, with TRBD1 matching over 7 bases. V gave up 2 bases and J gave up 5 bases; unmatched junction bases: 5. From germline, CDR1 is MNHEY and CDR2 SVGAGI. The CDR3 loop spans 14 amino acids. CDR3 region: CASSYIAGGYGYTF. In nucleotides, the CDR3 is TGTGCCAGCAGTTACATTGCAGGGGGATATGGCTACACCTTC.

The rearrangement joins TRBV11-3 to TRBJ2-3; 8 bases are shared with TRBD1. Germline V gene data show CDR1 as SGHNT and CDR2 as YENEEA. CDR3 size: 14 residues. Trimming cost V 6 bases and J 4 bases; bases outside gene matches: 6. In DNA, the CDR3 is TGTGCCAGCAGTATCGGGACAGGAGCAGATACGCAGTATTTT. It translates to CASSIGTGADTQYF.

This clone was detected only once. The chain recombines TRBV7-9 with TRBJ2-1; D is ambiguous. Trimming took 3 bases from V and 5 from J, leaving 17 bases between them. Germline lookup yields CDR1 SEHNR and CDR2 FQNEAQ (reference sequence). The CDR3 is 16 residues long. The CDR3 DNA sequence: TGTGCCAGCAGCTTTCTGGCGACGAAAGGAGACAATGAGCAGTTCTTC. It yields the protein CASSFLATKGDNEQFF. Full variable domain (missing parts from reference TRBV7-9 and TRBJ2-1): DTGVSQNPRHKITKRGQNVTFRCDPISEHNRLYWYRQTLGQGPEFLTYFQNEAQLEKSRLLSDRFSAERPKGSFSTLEIQRTEQGDSAMYLCASSFLATKGDNEQFFGPGTRLTVL.